These 27 T cell receptor beta chains were all obtained from the same sample, sequenced in a study of identical twins. TCRdb itself ran the 5' RACE reads through MiXCR, one entry per CDR3 protein. The sample holds 500,000 to 650,000 distinct CDR3 sequences, roughly 6.6% seen once. These data were likewise used in another study, on yellow fever vaccine responses in identical twins.

Sequenced input: PBMCs. Receptor source: a woman between 18 and 29 years old in good health.

The V call is TRBV29-1, the J call TRBJ2-3; 7 nucleotides line up with TRBD1. This CDR3 has 14 amino acids. Germline-derived CDR1 and CDR2 are SQVTM and ANQGSEA. With 7 bases clipped from V and 2 bases from J, the junction kept 9 bases outside the gene matches. Here the CDR3 reads CSGQQGTHTDTQYF. The CDR3 nucleotides are TGCAGCGGGCAACAGGGGACCCACACAGATACGCAGTATTTT.

This clonotype appeared a few times. This chain joins TRBV28 and TRBJ2-2, with D unresolved. The V gene's germline CDR1 is MDHEN and CDR2 SYDVKM. This CDR3 comprises 12 residues. The V end lost 5 bases, the J end lost 8 bases, and 9 bases lay between the germline ends. For the CDR3, the DNA is TGTGCCAGCAGTCAAACCATGGGGGAGCTGTTTTTT. Residues: CASSQTMGELFF.

This clonotype showed up many times. The V gene is TRBV28, the J gene TRBJ1-6; 7 positions match TRBD1. Germline values: CDR1 MDHEN, CDR2 SYDVKM. V shed 5 bases, J shed 7 bases, and the junction held 5 bases outside the gene matches. The CDR3 extends over 14 amino acids. CDR3 protein: CASSHGDRNSPLHF. The DNA of the CDR3 is TGTGCCAGCAGTCACGGGGACAGAAATTCACCCCTCCACTTT.

V gene TRBV28 combines with J gene TRBJ2-1; possibly TRBD1 for D (6 bases). Germline V lookup: CDR1 MDHEN, CDR2 SYDVKM. There are 16 residues in the CDR3. V gave up 3 bases and J gave up 2 bases, with 14 bases separating them. The CDR3 nucleotides are TGTGCCAGCAGTTTTCAACCGGGACACCCCTACAATGAGCAGTTCTTC. Protein sequence: CASSFQPGHPYNEQFF.

This clonotype has just a few counts. Mismatch with germline at one junction end may stem from a read error. The chain employs TRBV12-3 or TRBV12-4 and TRBJ2-3, with 12 bases that match TRBD2. The CDR3 extends over 15 amino acids. CDR3 sequence reads: CASSLAGGPVDTQYF. In DNA, the CDR3 is TGTGCCAGCAGTCTAGCGGGAGGGCCGGTAGATACGCAGTATTTT.

The table lists this clonotype with a few counts. J is TRBJ2-2 and V is TRBV5-4; D is uncertain. Per germline, CDR1 SGHNT and CDR2 YYREEE (reference sequence). Trimming cost V 4 bases and J 3 bases, with 13 bases left between them. The CDR3 has 15 residues. The CDR3 bases are TGTGCCAGCAGCGAATATGGATCATACACCGGGGAGCTGTTTTTT. Translated: CASSEYGSYTGELFF.

The chain employs TRBV10-3 and TRBJ2-1, with 7 bases lining up with TRBD1. Germline loops: CDR1 ENHRY, CDR2 SYGVKD. The CDR3 has 12 amino acids. The V gene end was trimmed by 6 bases and the J gene end by 8 bases; junction bases not matched to a gene: 4. Here the CDR3 DNA reads TGTGCCATCAGAGACAGGGATGATGAGCAGTTCTTC. Translated, it gives CAIRDRDDEQFF.

This clonotype occurred many times. Since a much larger clone is just one base distant, this may be a read error. CDR3 in amino acids: CASSMGQQETQYF. Here the CDR3 DNA reads TGTGCCAGCAGCATGGGACAGCAAGAGACCCAGTACTTC. This chain joins TRBV5-8 and TRBJ2-5, with TRBD1 identical over 7 bases. Trimming took 4 bases from V and 2 from J; bases not matched to a gene: 2. This CDR3 has 13 amino acids. Per the germline V gene, CDR1 is SGHTS and CDR2 is YDEGEE.

The CDR3 is CASSLGTIWTELYNEQFF. The CDR3 bases are TGTGCCAGCAGCTTAGGCACTATTTGGACAGAGCTTTACAATGAGCAGTTCTTC. The J gene is TRBJ2-1, the V gene TRBV7-8; maybe TRBD1 (6 bases). Germline V lookup: CDR1 SGHVS, CDR2 FQNEAQ. The CDR3 covers 18 residues. V was trimmed by 1 base and J by 4 bases, leaving 20 bases between them.

There are a few counts of this clonotype. This chain connects TRBV5-1 to TRBJ2-1; no reliable D call. The CDR3 length is 13 residues. Germline assignment: CDR1 SGHRS and CDR2 YFSETQ. V lost 4 bases and J 8 bases, leaving 13 bases between the germline ends. CDR3 DNA: TGCGCCAGCAGCCAATCACTATACGATGAGCAGTTCTTC. Its protein product is CASSQSLYDEQFF.

V gene TRBV5-1 combines with J gene TRBJ1-5; D is perhaps TRBD1 (5 bases). Germline CDR1 reads SGHRS; CDR2 reads YFSETQ. CDR3 size: 15 residues. V gave up 2 bases and J gave up 1 base, with 10 bases separating them. The CDR3 loop is CASSLRGESNQPQHF. The CDR3 nucleotides read TGCGCCAGCAGCTTACGGGGGGAAAGCAATCAGCCCCAGCATTTT.

Many counts were recorded for this clonotype. The V gene is TRBV3-1, the J gene TRBJ1-6; a possible D gene is TRBD1 (5 bases). V was pared by 4 bases and J by 6 bases, with 13 bases between. The CDR3 spans 15 residues. The V gene's germline CDR1 is LGHDT and CDR2 YNNKEL (reference sequence). The CDR3 loop reads CASSLALRVNSPLHF. Written as DNA, the CDR3 is TGTGCCAGCAGCCTAGCTCTCAGGGTTAATTCACCCCTCCACTTT.

Concerning this clonotype: This could be a read error, since a much larger clone is one nucleotide away. This chain uses TRBV5-6 with TRBJ2-7; 10 bases agree with TRBD1. CDR1 and CDR2 (germline): SGHDT, YYEEEE. The CDR3 runs 14 residues. CDR3 sequence: CASSLGQGAREQNV. The CDR3 DNA reads TGTGCCAGCAGCTTGGGACAGGGGGCACGCGAGCAGAACGTC.

The gene calls are TRBV12-5 and TRBJ1-1; possibly TRBD1 for D (6 bases). V gave up 7 bases and J gave up 1 base, with 10 bases separating them. Germline CDR1 LGHNT, CDR2 FRNRAP. The CDR3 totals 13 residues. The CDR3, as DNA: TGTGCTAGTGCCCAACAGGGGAACACTGAAGCTTTCTTT. Its protein is CASAQQGNTEAFF.

Comments on this clonotype: One end of the junction does not line up with germline, which may come from a read error. The gene calls are TRBV7-8 and TRBJ2-1; possibly TRBD2 for D (6 bases). CDR1 and CDR2 from the germline V gene are SGHVS and FQNEAQ. This CDR3 has 15 amino acids. The CDR3 loop is CASSLASGPGNEQFF. The CDR3 DNA reads TGTGCCAGCAGCCTAGCGAGCGGCCCGGGGAATGAGCAGTTCTTC.

CDR3 amino acids: CASRSDRDPGELFF. CDR3 in DNA: TGTGCCAGCAGGTCCGACCGGGACCCCGGGGAGCTGTTTTTT. The rearrangement uses TRBV7-6 and TRBJ2-2; perhaps D is TRBD1 or TRBD2 (5 bases each). The CDR3 has 14 residues. Germline values: CDR1 SGHVS, CDR2 FNYEAQ. Trimming cost V 6 bases and J 6 bases, with 14 bases left between them.

The sample holds many counts of this clonotype. The gene calls are TRBV9 and TRBJ1-2, with 8 bases fitting TRBD1. The CDR3 has 15 amino acids. V was clipped by 4 bases and J by 4 bases; unmatched bases: 9. In germline, CDR1 is SGDLS, CDR2 YYNGEE. The CDR3 reads CASSTGQGRSYGYTF. As DNA, the CDR3 is TGTGCCAGCAGCACCGGACAGGGTAGGAGCTATGGCTACACCTTC.

This clonotype was seen repeatedly, ten times or more. CDR3: CAISDEGGNTDTQYF. The DNA of the CDR3 is TGTGCCATCAGTGACGAAGGGGGGAACACAGATACGCAGTATTTT. The rearrangement links TRBV10-3 to TRBJ2-3; the D call may be TRBD1 or TRBD2 (6 bases each). This CDR3 comprises 15 residues. Between the trimmed V and J ends, which lost 3 bases and 2 bases, there was a span of 12 bases. The germline gives CDR1 ENHRY, CDR2 SYGVKD.

This clonotype has just a few counts. J is TRBJ2-3 and V is TRBV20-1, with D perhaps TRBD2 (5 bases). The CDR3 consists of 12 residues. Germline loops: CDR1 DFQATT, CDR2 SNEGSKA (reference sequence). V lost 8 bases to trimming and J lost 6 bases, with 15 bases between them. Here the CDR3 reads CSPLALGDTQYF. For the CDR3, the DNA is TGCAGTCCTTTAGCGTTAGGGGATACGCAGTATTTT.

This clonotype appeared many times. The J gene is TRBJ1-1, the V gene TRBV6-2 or TRBV6-3, with 7 bases aligning to TRBD1. Germline CDR1 is MNHEY and CDR2 is SVGEGT. V lost 4 bases, J lost 1 base, and 15 bases stayed unmatched. The CDR3 has 18 residues. The CDR3 coding sequence is TGTGCCAGCAGTTCACGGAGGGGGCCTTGGATAAAGAACACTGAAGCTTTCTTT. Encoded protein: CASSSRRGPWIKNTEAFF.

This sequence joins TRBV12-2 and TRBJ1-5; TRBD1, the table's D call, was not compared with the DNA. TRBV12-2 is listed as a pseudogene. The CDR3 has 15 amino acids. The CDR3 bases are TGTGCAAGTCGCTTAGTTAGGGGGGGCAATCAGCCCCAGCATTTT. Amino acids: CASRLVRGGNQPQHF.

This clonotype has only a few counts. This CDR3 is CSARSSGSADTQYF. As DNA, the CDR3 is TGCAGTGCTAGGTCCAGCGGGAGTGCAGATACGCAGTATTTT. This chain connects TRBV20-1 to TRBJ2-3; 8 positions agree with TRBD2. V lost 3 bases and J lost 4; bases outside the gene matches: 6. The CDR3 runs 14 residues. CDR1 and CDR2 from the germline V gene are DFQATT and SNEGSKA (reference sequence).

This clonotype was detected many times. J is TRBJ1-6 and V is TRBV12-3 or TRBV12-4, with D possibly matching TRBD1 (6 bases). V shed 6 bases and J shed 7 bases, with 13 bases lying between them. This CDR3 spans 14 amino acids. CDR3 in amino acids: CASRWDTGNSPLHF. The CDR3 nucleotides are TGTGCCAGCAGGTGGGACACGGGAAATTCACCCCTCCACTTT.

This clonotype was recorded at least ten times. V is TRBV6-5 and J is TRBJ1-4; 7 bases agree with TRBD1. Unmatched junction bases numbered 4, after V lost 4 bases and J lost 5 bases. There are 14 residues in the CDR3. In germline, CDR1 is MNHEY, CDR2 SVGAGI. The CDR3 reads CASSSGQINEKLFF. The CDR3, as DNA: TGTGCCAGCAGTTCGGGACAGATCAATGAAAAACTGTTTTTT.

As concerns this clonotype: Its ends do not fully match the called genes, so a read error is possible. The CDR3 spells CASCLARRGLGYSDTQYF. CDR3 sequence (DNA): TGTGCCAGCTGTTTAGCGCGAAGGGGACTAGGTTATTCAGATACGCAGTATTTT. The chain has TRBV12-3 or TRBV12-4 and TRBJ2-3; 8 nucleotides agree with TRBD2. The CDR3 length is 18 residues.

The V and J genes are TRBV11-2 and TRBJ2-2, with D perhaps matching TRBD1 (6 bases). The CDR3 extends over 16 amino acids. Trimming shortened V by 4 bases and J by 3 bases, and 15 bases separated the two germline ends. CDR1 and CDR2 (germline): SGHAT, FQNNGV. As DNA, the CDR3 is TGTGCCAGCAGCTGGGGTACAGGGCGGGACACCGGGGAGCTGTTTTTT. Translating gives CASSWGTGRDTGELFF.

CDR3 sequence: CASMREETQYF. CDR3 DNA: TGTGCCAGCATGAGAGAAGAGACCCAGTACTTC. V is TRBV2 and J is TRBJ2-5, with D unresolved. The CDR3 totals 11 residues. Germline V gene sequence: CDR1 SNHLY, CDR2 FYNNEI. Trimming removed 7 bases from V and 3 bases from J, with 6 bases in between. The complete variable domain, with remaining parts taken from reference TRBV2 and TRBJ2-5, reads EPEVTQTPSHQVTQMGQEVILRCVPISNHLYFYWYRQILGQKVEFLVSFYNNEISEKSEIFDDQFSVERPDGSNFTLKIRSTKLEDSAMYFCASMREETQYFGPGTRLLVL.